The clone carrying this T cell receptor (beta chain) was seen many times. Its antigen is as yet unknown. Amplified regions were TCR beta CDR3 sequences from RNA transcripts. When the TCR CDR3 underwent first-round RT-PCR, the HTBI primer set was used. Each CDR3 protein gets one entry after TCRdb re-called the multiplex PCR reads with MiXCR. Here the sample spans 550,000 to 600,000 distinct CDR3 sequences, roughly 17% being singletons. From germline, CDR1 is SEHNR and CDR2 FQNEAQ (reference sequence). V gave up 5 bases and J gave up 2 bases, with 12 bases separating them. The CDR3 length is 14 residues. This sample is drawn from a study of T cells in Graves' hyperthyroidism and ophthalmopathy. Study details: Before treatment of any kind, peripheral blood was taken at initial diagnosis.

Criteria for exclusion of patients were uncontrolled infection, other autoimmune disease, pregnancy or lactation. Points from the study as a whole: Ophthalmopathy was identified by the model a median 6.5 months ahead of onset.

Sequencing input: blood. This chain connects TRBV7-9 to TRBJ2-5, with unresolved D. This TCR was sampled from a woman aged 18-29 years with Graves' hyperthyroidism. The CDR3 reads CASSRGRLQETQYF. DNA of the CDR3: TGTGCCAGCAGCCGAGGACGGCTGCAAGAGACCCAGTACTTC.